These 2 T cell receptor beta chains were all obtained from the same sample, sequenced in a study of shared clonotypes between healthy human individuals. The data were produced by immunoSEQ multiplex PCR, yet TCRdb's version contains in-frame clones alone and is incomplete. The data hold around 430,000 clones, with more than 75% observed a single time. Sequencing input: PBMCs. The receptors were sampled from a woman aged 35 to 49 in good health. Some clones in this sample may be carry-over from other donors' samples.

The chain joins TRBV5-6 to TRBJ1-2; 11 bases align to TRBD1. CDR3 size: 15 residues. V lost 6 bases, J lost 4 bases, and 8 bases stayed unmatched. Per the germline V gene, CDR1 is SGHDT and CDR2 is YYEEEE. The CDR3 sequence is CASNTPGTGGYGYTF. In DNA, the CDR3 is TGTGCCAGCAACACGCCCGGGACAGGGGGCTATGGCTACACCTTC.

The chain couples TRBV6-6 to TRBJ1-1; tentatively, D is TRBD1 (5 bases). V lost 5 bases and J lost 6, with 13 bases in between. Germline lookup yields CDR1 MNHNY and CDR2 SVGAGI (reference sequence). The CDR3 runs 13 residues. The CDR3 protein is CASSTGGGPEAFF. The CDR3 DNA is TGTGCCAGCAGTACCGGGGGGGGACCTGAAGCTTTCTTT.